This T cell receptor beta chain was observed in a study of somatic mutations in cytotoxic T cells in rheumatoid arthritis. Study information: The flow sorting of some V beta antibody-stained T-cell populations reached nearly 100% purity, and the sorted populations included V beta1+ cells sequenced for TCRB. Study outcomes and limitations: Age was associated with higher CD8+ clonality in rheumatoid arthritis patients, not in healthy controls.

This CDR3 has 14 residues. V was clipped by 5 bases and J by 2 bases, with 13 bases between them. In germline, CDR1 is MNHEY, CDR2 SMNVEV (reference sequence). Concerning this clone: Antigen unknown.

Produced via immunoSEQ multiplex PCR; TCRdb's table is partial and in-frame only. The table includes 27,000 or so clones, around nine tenths detected once. This rearrangement joins TRBV27 to TRBJ2-7; D is uncertain. The sequence came from an adult with rheumatoid arthritis. Material: CD8+ T cells sorted from blood. The CDR3 DNA reads TGTGCCAGCAGTCCATCATGGTGGGCCTACGAGCAGTACTTC. Translation: CASSPSWWAYEQYF.